The 19 T cell receptor beta chains reported below all come from one sample, sequenced in a study of cytomegalovirus exposure and HLA in healthy donors (dated by TCRdb to the late 2010s). Preparation of the library involved the immunoSEQ multiplex PCR assay. The multiplex PCR relied on a mix of 60 forward primers for TCR Vbeta segments and 13 reverse primers for TCR Jbeta segments. TCRdb's version of the immuneACCESS table is confined to in-frame rearrangements and falls short of the full clone set. An unresolved V gene accounts for under half of the shortfall where checked; the remainder is of unknown origin. The sample data list about 130,000 clones, and 70% to 80% of these were observed just once. Jointly, the top ten make up 2% to 2.5% of the sample. The material sequenced was PBMCs. These receptors all stem from a man in his thirties or forties in good health and CMV-seronegative.

The chain combines TRBV27 with TRBJ2-7; D may be TRBD2 (5 bases). The V end lost 0 bases, the J end lost 4 bases, and 10 bases lay between the germline ends. CDR1 and CDR2 (germline): MNHEY, SMNVEV (reference sequence). This CDR3 region has 14 residues. As DNA, the CDR3 is TGTGCCAGCAGTTTATCGACGACTACTTACGAGCAGTACTTC. Protein: CASSLSTTTYEQYF.

The V and J genes are TRBV19 and TRBJ2-6; unclear D gene. Per the germline V gene, CDR1 is LNHDA and CDR2 is SQIVND (reference sequence). The CDR3 runs to 16 residues. Trimming pared 1 base from V and 0 bases from J, leaving 7 bases between. The CDR3 region has the DNA TGTGCCAGTAGTATAGTCTTCGGCTCTGGGGCCAACGTCCTGACTTTC. Translation gives CASSIVFGSGANVLTF.

The rearrangement links TRBV6-6 to TRBJ2-6, with 11 bases lining up with TRBD2. V dropped 7 bases and J dropped 1; count of bases not matched to a gene: 3. This CDR3 has 16 amino acids. Germline values: CDR1 MNHNY, CDR2 SVGAGI (reference sequence). The CDR3 reads CASTSSGRSGANVLTF. CDR3 coding DNA: TGTGCCAGCACGTCTAGCGGGAGGTCTGGGGCCAACGTCCTGACTTTC.

This clone appeared a single time. The chain combines TRBV10-3 with TRBJ2-2; 7 nucleotides line up with TRBD2. J lost 10 bases, V lost 9 bases, and 17 bases had no gene match. Germline CDR1 ENHRY, CDR2 SYGVKD. There are 15 residues in the CDR3. The CDR3 DNA reads as TGTGCCATTGGGAGGGGTAGCGGTTTTGTCGAGGAGCTGTTTTTT. Its translation is CAIGRGSGFVEELFF.

The chain couples TRBV7-9 to TRBJ2-1; 7 positions match TRBD2. This CDR3 spans 16 amino acids. Trimming cost V 5 bases and J 6 bases; bases outside gene matches: 13. Germline values: CDR1 SEHNR, CDR2 FQNEAQ (reference sequence). The CDR3 DNA reads as TGTGCCAGCAGCCCACCCCTAGCGGCTTTGAGCAATGAGCAGTTCTTC. Protein sequence: CASSPPLAALSNEQFF.

The chain employs TRBV5-1 and TRBJ2-5; TRBD2 matches at 8 bases. Germline CDR1 and CDR2: SGHRS and YFSETQ. Trimming took 1 base from V and 4 from J; bases not matched to a gene: 3. The CDR3 totals 14 residues. This CDR3 is CASSLNGGGETQYF. Here the CDR3 DNA reads TGCGCCAGCAGCTTGAACGGGGGGGGAGAGACCCAGTACTTC. The full variable domain, completed using reference TRBV5-1 and TRBJ2-5, is KAGVTQTPRYLIKTRGQQVTLSCSPISGHRSVSWYQQTPGQGLQFLFEYFSETQRNKGNFPGRFSGRQFSNSRSEMNVSTLELGDSALYLCASSLNGGGETQYFGPGTRLLVL.

This sequence joins TRBV6-5 and TRBJ1-1; D perhaps matches TRBD1 (5 bases). The CDR3 extends over 15 amino acids. Trimming removed 2 bases from V and 1 base from J, with 11 bases in between. Germline-derived CDR1 and CDR2 are MNHEY and SVGAGI. CDR3 sequence reads: CASSYGFRANTEAFF. The DNA for the CDR3 is TGTGCCAGCAGTTACGGCTTCAGGGCGAACACTGAAGCTTTCTTT.

This chain joins TRBV27 and TRBJ1-1; TRBD1 might be the D (5 bases). CDR1 MNHEY and CDR2 SMNVEV come from the germline V gene (reference sequence). The V and J ends lost 6 bases and 5 bases respectively, with 16 bases between them. CDR3 length equals 14 residues. The CDR3 DNA sequence: TGTGCCAGCAGATCAATCAGGGTTGGGACTGAAGCTTTCTTT. It specifies CASRSIRVGTEAFF.

V and J are TRBV7-3 and TRBJ2-2, with TRBD2 matching 15 bases. Germline loops: CDR1 SGHTA, CDR2 FQGTGA. This CDR3 has 16 residues. The V segment lost 6 bases and the J segment 8 bases; nucleotides outside the gene matches: 7. The CDR3 protein is CASRAGTSGRSGELFF. The CDR3 DNA reads as TGTGCCAGCAGGGCCGGGACTAGCGGGAGGTCAGGGGAGCTGTTTTTT.

The gene calls are TRBV15 and TRBJ2-7; weak D call: TRBD2 (5 bases). Per the germline V gene, CDR1 is LNHNV and CDR2 is YYDKDF (reference sequence). Trimming took 0 bases from V and 2 from J, leaving 8 bases between them. This CDR3 is built from 14 residues. DNA of the CDR3: TGTGCCACCAGCAGAGATCCCGGGGCCTACGAGCAGTACTTC. Translation gives CATSRDPGAYEQYF.

This chain links TRBV9 with TRBJ2-2; no clear D. Between the trimmed V and J ends, which lost 4 bases and 0 bases, there was a span of 13 bases. The CDR3 totals 16 residues. Germline V gene sequence: CDR1 SGDLS, CDR2 YYNGEE. The CDR3, as DNA: TGTGCCAGCAGCCCCTCCACAGTAGCGAACACCGGGGAGCTGTTTTTT. Translated: CASSPSTVANTGELFF.

The genes are TRBV19 and TRBJ2-1, with 9 bases matching TRBD1. Looked up from germline, CDR1 is LNHDA and CDR2 is SQIVND (reference sequence). Unmatched junction bases numbered 12, after V lost 8 bases and J lost 7 bases. The CDR3 is 15 residues long. The CDR3 bases are TGTGCCAGTCGTCCATGGGGACAGGGAGGTAATGAGCAGTTCTTC. Its protein is CASRPWGQGGNEQFF.

The rearrangement joins TRBV28 to TRBJ1-3; D possibly corresponds to TRBD1 (6 bases). Germline loops: CDR1 MDHEN, CDR2 SYDVKM. Trimming pared 0 bases from V and 0 bases from J, leaving 6 bases between. The CDR3 is made up of 15 amino acids. CDR3 loop: CASSLWGASGNTIYF. DNA for the CDR3: TGTGCCAGCAGTTTATGGGGGGCCTCTGGAAACACCATATATTTT.

The rearrangement joins TRBV18 to TRBJ1-1, with D unresolved. V lost 0 bases and J lost 4, with 6 bases in between. This CDR3 has 13 amino acids. Germline V gene data show CDR1 as KGHSH and CDR2 as LQKENI. CDR3: CASSPPRSTEAFF. CDR3 DNA: TGTGCCAGCTCACCACCCCGGAGCACTGAAGCTTTCTTT.

The genes are TRBV30 and TRBJ2-1, with a weak D call TRBD2 (6 bases). The CDR3 spans 14 residues. The germline V and J ends were trimmed by 2 bases and 3 bases, with 11 bases remaining between them. In germline, CDR1 is GTSNPN, CDR2 SVGIG (reference sequence). The CDR3 nucleotides read TGTGCCTGGAGTCCGGGGGTTCACTACAATGAGCAGTTCTTC. Its translation is CAWSPGVHYNEQFF.

The CDR3: CASSLVGGYNEQFF. CDR3 in DNA: TGTGCCAGCAGCCTGGTGGGGGGCTACAATGAGCAGTTCTTC. The chain couples TRBV28 to TRBJ2-1, with a tentative D call TRBD2 (6 bases). Between the trimmed V and J ends, which lost 6 bases and 3 bases, there was a span of 12 bases. The CDR3 sequence is 14 residues long. Germline V lookup: CDR1 MDHEN, CDR2 SYDVKM.

The chain has TRBV9 and TRBJ2-1; D perhaps matches TRBD1 (6 bases). In germline, CDR1 is SGDLS, CDR2 YYNGEE. V dropped 0 bases and J dropped 8 bases, with 12 bases sitting between them. The CDR3 spans 14 residues. CDR3 nucleotide sequence: TGTGCCAGCAGCGTAGCTGGGGGCCTTGATGAGCAGTTCTTC. Protein: CASSVAGGLDEQFF.

This clone turned up a few times. This chain links TRBV5-1 with TRBJ2-3, with 14 bases fitting TRBD2. The CDR3 has 15 amino acids. With 4 bases clipped from V and 4 bases from J, the junction kept 2 bases outside the gene matches. Germline V gene lookup returns CDR1 SGHRS and CDR2 YFSETQ. The CDR3 bases are TGCGCCAGCAGCGCGGGACTAGCGGGAGCAGATACGCAGTATTTT. Amino acids: CASSAGLAGADTQYF.

The gene calls are TRBV7-3 and TRBJ2-1; TRBD2 agrees at 12 bases. J gave up 13 bases and V 2 bases, and 9 bases lay outside the gene matches. CDR1 and CDR2 (germline): SGHTA, FQGTGA. CDR3 length equals 15 residues. CDR3 protein: CASSLGPGLAGGQFF. DNA for the CDR3: TGTGCCAGCAGCTTAGGGCCGGGACTAGCGGGCGGTCAGTTCTTC.